Presented here are 26 T cell receptor beta chains from one specimen sequenced in a study of blood T cell repertoires in COVID-19. TCRdb keeps only in-frame clones here, not all; method: immunoSEQ multiplex PCR. The sample includes some 530,000 clones, roughly nine tenths seen only once; the top ten take under 9.5%. The sample consisted of PBMCs or T cells enriched from blood (not recorded which). All receptors come from a woman in her sixties who had recovered from COVID-19.

The V and J genes are TRBV14 and TRBJ1-2, with TRBD1 matching over 8 bases. Germline CDR1 is SGHDN and CDR2 is FVKESK. The trim removed 3 bases at V and 4 bases at J, leaving 1 base unmatched. There are 13 residues in the CDR3. CDR3 in amino acids: CASSQTGVYGYTF. DNA of the CDR3: TGTGCCAGCAGCCAGACAGGGGTCTATGGCTACACCTTC.

This chain links TRBV6-2 or TRBV6-3 with TRBJ1-1; D is ambiguous. In germline, CDR1 is MNHEY, CDR2 SVGEGT. The CDR3 covers 17 residues. V was cut by 2 bases and J by 5 bases, with 21 bases left in between. The CDR3 nucleotides read TGTGCCAGCAGTTACCAGTCCCGAGGGTTTACAAGAACTGAAGCTTTCTTT. Translating gives CASSYQSRGFTRTEAFF.

This chain uses TRBV6-1 with TRBJ2-7; a weak D match, TRBD1 (6 bases). CDR1 is MNHNS, CDR2 SASEGT, per germline. This CDR3 has 16 amino acids. Trimming cost V 2 bases and J 5 bases, with 19 bases left between them. CDR3 DNA sequence: TGTGCCAGCAGTGAATGGGCTTTGGGCTCAGGGGACGAGCAGTACTTC. Translation: CASSEWALGSGDEQYF.

The chain is built from TRBV7-2 and TRBJ1-4, with 10 bases aligning to TRBD1. Trimming at V came to 1 base and at J to 7 bases, leaving 3 bases not matched to a gene. The CDR3 has 15 amino acids. Germline loops: CDR1 SGHTA, CDR2 FQGNSA. CDR3 nucleotide sequence: TGTGCCAGCAGCTTAGTGACAGGGGGCAGTGAAAAACTGTTTTTT. Protein product: CASSLVTGGSEKLFF.

This clone was seen a few times. The V call is TRBV11-3, the J call TRBJ1-6, with 7 bases that match TRBD1. The V gene end was trimmed by 2 bases and the J gene end by 4 bases; junction bases not matched to a gene: 2. Germline values: CDR1 SGHNT, CDR2 YENEEA. There are 15 residues in the CDR3. CDR3 nucleotides: TGTGCCAGCAGCTTAATGGGACAGTATAATTCACCCCTCCACTTT. Its translation is CASSLMGQYNSPLHF. The variable domain in full, completed from reference TRBV11-3 and TRBJ1-6, reads EAGVVQSPRYKIIEKKQPVAFWCNPISGHNTLYWYLQNLGQGPELLIRYENEEAVDDSQLPKDRFSAERLKGVDSTLKIQPAELGDSAVYLCASSLMGQYNSPLHFGNGTRLTVT.

The V gene is TRBV5-1, the J gene TRBJ1-3; 9 bases match TRBD1. The CDR3 contains 14 residues. V was pared by 4 bases and J by 4 bases, with 3 bases of the junction left unmatched. Germline lookup yields CDR1 SGHRS and CDR2 YFSETQ. The CDR3 loop reads CASSRGTGGNTIYF. The CDR3 DNA reads as TGCGCCAGCAGCCGCGGGACAGGGGGAAACACCATATATTTT.

The gene calls are TRBV29-1 and TRBJ2-1; D possibly corresponds to TRBD2 (5 bases). Deletions cut 4 bases from V and 9 bases from J, with 7 bases between. This CDR3 is built from 10 residues. Germline CDR1 and CDR2: SQVTM and ANQGSEA. The CDR3 sequence is CSVGGSEQFF. The CDR3 DNA reads TGCAGCGTTGGCGGGTCTGAGCAGTTCTTC.

This chain's CDR3 is CASRQGIDSNQPQHF. In DNA form, the CDR3 reads TGTGCCAGCAGACAGGGGATCGATAGCAATCAGCCCCAGCATTTT. V and J are TRBV21-1 and TRBJ1-5; the DNA was not compared with TRBD1, the D call given in the table. TRBV21-1 is noted as a pseudogene. The CDR3 covers 15 residues.

This chain connects TRBV28 to TRBJ2-6; D possibly corresponds to TRBD1 (6 bases). Germline-derived CDR1 and CDR2 are MDHEN and SYDVKM. The CDR3 runs 15 residues. V was shortened by 6 bases and J by 2 bases, with 11 bases between the two germline ends. The CDR3 DNA is TGTGCCAGCAGACTCCGGACAGCTGGGGCCAACGTCCTGACTTTC. It specifies CASRLRTAGANVLTF.

The V call is TRBV7-2, the J call TRBJ1-1; 8 bases map to TRBD1. Germline V gene lookup returns CDR1 SGHTA and CDR2 FQGNSA. The CDR3 is 15 amino acids. V dropped 6 bases and J dropped 0; count of bases not matched to a gene: 6. The CDR3 here is CASSLTGDLNTEAFF. DNA of the CDR3: TGTGCCAGCAGTTTGACAGGGGACTTGAACACTGAAGCTTTCTTT.

The genes are TRBV4-1 and TRBJ2-3, with TRBD2 as a possible D gene (5 bases). Germline CDR1 and CDR2: MGHRA and YSYEKL. V was cut by 1 base and J by 0 bases, with 14 bases left in between. This CDR3 spans 17 amino acids. The CDR3 sequence: CASSQGFTSPSTDTQYF. DNA for the CDR3: TGCGCCAGCAGCCAAGGCTTTACTAGTCCGAGCACAGATACGCAGTATTTT.

This clone was detected only a few times. The chain uses TRBV4-1 and TRBJ1-4, with a weak D call TRBD1 (6 bases). Per the germline V gene, CDR1 is MGHRA and CDR2 is YSYEKL. The length of the CDR3 is 16 residues. V was trimmed by 4 bases and J by 5 bases, leaving 17 bases between them. In nucleotides, the CDR3 is TGCGCCAGCAGCCCAACATCAGACAGGAGAAATGAAAAACTGTTTTTT. Translation gives CASSPTSDRRNEKLFF.

This clone has only one observation. The J gene is TRBJ2-3, the V gene TRBV5-4; TRBD2 might be the D (7 bases). V gave up 6 bases and J gave up 3 bases, with 14 bases separating them. The CDR3 is 14 amino acids. Looked up from germline, CDR1 is SGHNT and CDR2 is YYREEE (reference sequence). CDR3 nucleotide sequence: TGTGCCAGCATATCTAGGGGGGGAACAGATACGCAGTATTTT. Protein product: CASISRGGTDTQYF.

The chain carries TRBV27 and TRBJ1-3; 7 bases line up with TRBD1. With V trimmed by 3 bases and J by 0 bases, 11 bases remained unmatched. CDR1 and CDR2 (germline): MNHEY, SMNVEV (reference sequence). The CDR3 length is 18 residues. The CDR3 DNA sequence: TGTGCCAGCAGTTTCGGCCCACAGGGGCCGGACTCTGGAAACACCATATATTTT. Its protein product is CASSFGPQGPDSGNTIYF.

This rearrangement joins TRBV28 to TRBJ1-3; the match to TRBD1 covers 7 bases. From germline, CDR1 is MDHEN and CDR2 SYDVKM. The J segment lost 0 bases and the V segment lost 7 bases, leaving 6 bases of the junction unmatched. This CDR3 region has 15 residues. The CDR3 nucleotides read TGTGCCAGCACCACTACAGGGGCCTCTGGAAACACCATATATTTT. As protein: CASTTTGASGNTIYF.

This rearrangement joins TRBV7-9 to TRBJ2-6; 9 bases line up with TRBD2. This CDR3 region has 18 residues. Germline trimming cut 4 bases from V and 1 base from J; bases unmatched to any gene: 8. Germline V gene data show CDR1 as SEHNR and CDR2 as FQNEAQ (reference sequence). Here the CDR3 reads CASSSLERGVSGANVLTF. Written as DNA, the CDR3 is TGTGCCAGCAGCTCCCTTGAGCGGGGGGTTTCTGGGGCCAACGTCCTGACTTTC.

This rearrangement joins TRBV27 to TRBJ2-7; possible D gene TRBD2, 6 bases. CDR1 is MNHEY, CDR2 SMNVEV, per germline (reference sequence). The CDR3 contains 12 residues. Trimming cost V 4 bases and J 10 bases, with 14 bases left between them. For the CDR3, the DNA is TGTGCCAGCAGTTCCCGTGGAGGGGTACAGTACTTC. Translation: CASSSRGGVQYF.

The V and J genes are TRBV5-5 and TRBJ1-2; possible D gene TRBD1, 5 bases. The CDR3 has 17 amino acids. CDR1 SGHKS and CDR2 YYEKEE come from the germline V gene (reference sequence). The V end lost 2 bases, the J end lost 5 bases, and 22 bases lay between the germline ends. The CDR3, as DNA: TGTGCCAGCAGCTTACCCGGACTCCGACCCGGGGGGTATGGCTACACCTTC. It translates to CASSLPGLRPGGYGYTF.

V is TRBV27 and J is TRBJ2-7; D is perhaps TRBD2 (5 bases). Germline CDR1 is MNHEY and CDR2 is SMNVEV (reference sequence). Trimming left V 2 bases short and J 5 bases short, with 10 bases between. The CDR3 sequence is 13 residues long. In DNA, the CDR3 is TGTGCCAGCAGTTTAGAGGGTAGGCACGAGCAGTACTTC. As protein: CASSLEGRHEQYF.

This clone has only one observation. V is TRBV5-1 and J is TRBJ1-1; the D gene is possibly TRBD1 (6 bases). Trimming removed 0 bases at V and 8 bases at J, with 11 bases between. This CDR3 has 13 residues. CDR1 SGHRS and CDR2 YFSETQ come from the germline V gene. This chain's CDR3 is CASSLVTGQEAFF. The CDR3 DNA sequence: TGCGCCAGCAGCTTGGTAACAGGGCAAGAAGCTTTCTTT.

V is TRBV5-4 and J is TRBJ2-5; 14 bases match TRBD2. Per germline, CDR1 SGHNT and CDR2 YYREEE (reference sequence). The CDR3 length is 19 residues. V was clipped by 3 bases and J by 4 bases; unmatched bases: 14. The CDR3 loop reads CASSSVPPGLAGVGETQYF. The CDR3 nucleotides read TGTGCCAGCAGCTCTGTCCCGCCGGGACTAGCGGGGGTCGGAGAGACCCAGTACTTC. The full variable domain, in which reference TRBV5-4 and TRBJ2-5 provide the parts outside the CDR3, is ETGVTQSPTHLIKTRGQQVTLRCSSQSGHNTVSWYQQALGQGPQFIFQYYREEENGRGNFPPRFSGLQFPNYSSELNVNALELDDSALYLCASSSVPPGLAGVGETQYFGPGTRLLVL.

This rearrangement joins TRBV11-2 to TRBJ1-4; 10 bases align to TRBD1. V shed 5 bases, J shed 6 bases, and the junction held 9 bases outside the gene matches. Germline V gene sequence: CDR1 SGHAT, CDR2 FQNNGV. The CDR3 is 16 amino acids. Here the CDR3 DNA reads TGTGCCAGCAGCCCTAGACAGGGGGCGATTTATGAAAAACTGTTTTTT. Amino acids: CASSPRQGAIYEKLFF.

The J gene is TRBJ2-3, the V gene TRBV28; D possibly corresponds to TRBD1 (5 bases). Per the germline V gene, CDR1 is MDHEN and CDR2 is SYDVKM. The CDR3 is 15 residues long. The V end was cut by 7 bases, the J end by 3 bases, with 17 bases between. CDR3 nucleotides: TGTGCCAGCAACTATGGGGCTGGCCCGACAGATACGCAGTATTTT. Translation gives CASNYGAGPTDTQYF.

The chain links TRBV10-1 to TRBJ1-2; possibly TRBD1 for D (6 bases). The germline V gene encodes CDR1 WNHNN and CDR2 SYGVQD (reference sequence). The CDR3 sequence is 16 residues long. Trimming removed 8 bases from V and 3 bases from J, with 22 bases in between. This chain's CDR3 is CASSPTNLQGDYGYTF. CDR3 sequence (DNA): TGCGCCAGCTCCCCCACGAACTTACAGGGTGACTATGGCTACACCTTC.

The rearrangement joins TRBV23-1 to TRBJ1-1; a possible D gene is TRBD1 (6 bases). TRBV23-1 is marked as an open reading frame, function uncertain. The CDR3 consists of 13 residues. The V end was cut by 4 bases, the J end by 5 bases, with 11 bases between. DNA of the CDR3: TGCGCCAGCAGTCTCAGGGGTAGGACTGAAGCTTTCTTT. Protein sequence: CASSLRGRTEAFF.

The chain is built from TRBV7-9 and TRBJ2-3; 9 positions agree with TRBD2. The V gene end was trimmed by 1 base and the J gene end by 5 bases; junction bases not matched to a gene: 7. CDR3 length: 16 amino acids. The germline V gene has CDR1 SEHNR and CDR2 FQNEAQ (reference sequence). The CDR3 spells CASSLGAGGGKDTQYF. CDR3 DNA: TGTGCCAGCAGCTTAGGAGCGGGGGGTGGAAAAGATACGCAGTATTTT.